This T cell receptor beta chain was captured in a study of shared clonotypes between healthy human individuals (dated by TCRdb to about 2020). Study-wide context: A couple of women and a few men aged 18 to 49 years were included in the cohort. Leukapheresis yielded between about 0.94 and 9.5 billion PBMCs per donor. To estimate repertoire size and how much clonotype sharing occurs between individuals, the study deeply sequenced the blood TCR repertoires of about 5 healthy adults. For each donor, CD4 naive and CD4 memory were each run on three plates, CD8 naive on two plates, and CD8 memory on one plate. To increase sequencing depth and limit assay-specific biases, TCR repertoire library preparation and sequencing were carried out by different laboratories using diverse techniques.

CD8 naive samples were CD45RO-negative cells positively selected for CCR7, giving a CD45RA+CCR7+ population that excluded TemRA cells. The donors were healthy, HIV-negative adults who had no recently reported acute infections or vaccinations. Every donor was a Caucasian adult living in Nashville, Tennessee, USA. Blood was collected by leukapheresis, and PBMCs were isolated by Ficoll-Histopaque density gradient centrifugation and then cryopreserved in liquid nitrogen vapor phase. Analytical flow cytometry was used to check the purity and quantity of every magnetically sorted T cell population. Each sorted fraction had its genomic DNA isolated and then quantified by UV absorbance on a Nanodrop 2000c. The paper as a whole reports these results and caveats: Incomplete sequencing was indicated by rarefaction of sorted-subset datasets, despite the large sequencing depth. Because the study included only a small number of donors, the genetic and exposure-history diversity represented was limited. Sampling was limited to blood, and TCR repertoires in tissue likely differ from TCR repertoires in blood. Higher generation probabilities were observed for clonotypes shared by all four sorted-subset donors than for non-shared clonotypes. Estimated clonotype richness was generally larger for naive than for memory subsets. Sharing across a few donors was observed for 4.5% to 6.5% of naive CD4, less than 4% of naive CD8, over 2% of memory CD4, and around 0.4% of memory CD8 clonotypes. Based on pairwise subsampling, the degree of clonotype sharing among donors was expected to be affected by sequencing depth.

Using the deep immunoSEQ assay, TCR CDR3 regions were amplified from genomic DNA by multiplex PCR. Extracted genomic DNA from each cell subset was spread evenly across all wells of several immunoSEQ 96-well plates, with each plate serving as a replicate. For sorted subsets, around 0.2 ug of genomic DNA, equivalent to 25,000 to 30,000 T cell genomes, went into each replicate PCR. The purified libraries were quantified using a Qubit 3.0 fluorometer, sized with a Bioanalyzer 2100, and then quantified again using the KAPA Library Quantification kit. Each immunoSEQ 96-well plate was sequenced on its own single-read 150-cycle Illumina NextSeq 550 flow cell. The authors' pipeline ran thus. Because only junctional sequences without quality scores were contained in the immunoSEQ output, filtering matching that applied to full-length reads could not be performed. To assign V/J genes and CDR3, sequences were annotated using PyIR, a Python wrapper for IgBLAST v1.9, with IMGT germline references. Any read was removed if the V/J assignment was weak (E-value above 1e-6), the CDR3 was missing, or the read contained stop codons, out-of-frame junctions, or ambiguous translated residues. A V3J clonotype was defined by an identical inferred V gene, J gene, and CDR3 amino acid sequence. The percentage overlap between two repertoires was calculated by dividing the number of shared unique clonotypes by the size of the smaller repertoire. Three approaches were used to assess repertoire richness: RTK rarefaction, the Chao1 estimator, and Recon v2.1 estimates of unobserved clonotypes. For all TCRbeta clonotypes obtained by the gDNA method from several donors, generation probabilities were computed with OLGA. This immuneACCESS table, as held by TCRdb, lists in-frame sequences with V and J called but not all clones. Of the missing ones, under half trace to an unresolved V gene in checked studies; the others have no known cause. The V and J calls and clone size were taken over from that table, and D and trimming were inferred from the DNA. This sample gives about 2.1 million clones in total; about 93% of them show up just once. The ten largest clones add up to more than 1.5% of the sample.

V lost 5 bases and J lost 5 bases, and the count of bases not matched to a germline gene is 8. As encoded in the germline V gene, CDR1 is SGHTA while CDR2 is FQGTGA. The CDR3 holds 14 amino acids from the cysteine to the phenylalanine. Here the CDR3 DNA is all that survives: 42 bases in frame from base 1. Concerning this clone: The antigen it binds to is not known. No clone much larger than this one lies a single base away; base qualities are absent.

Sequencing used naive CD8+ T cells from PBMCs. According to the study, the label for this sample's cell subset or site signals: CD45RA+CCR7+. This sequence uses TRBV7-3 and TRBJ2-5, and TRBD2 matches 7 of the central bases. The TCR sequence derives from a man between 18 and 29 years old in good health. Some clones in this sample may be carry-over from other donors' samples. The sequenced DNA is TGTGCCAGCAGCGCAGGACTAGGAGGCGAGACCCAGTACTTC. Its translation reads: CASSAGLGGETQYF.